These T cell receptor beta chains were read from a single sample in a study of CD8+ T cells in alopecia areata. Only in-frame clones appear in the TCRdb table, and some are missing; sequencing was by immunoSEQ multiplex PCR. The sample consists of roughly 100,000 clones, roughly 56% of them appearing once. The sample consisted of CD8+ T cells sorted from blood, taken at roughly week 58, from a patient treated with tofacitinib. The receptors here all came from a human donor with alopecia areata. CDR3s include the opening cysteine and the closing phenylalanine or tryptophan. Each record gives: CDR3 length, V gene, J gene, clone size, D gene, CDR3 DNA, CDR3 protein. A D gene is named only where the DNA matches it firmly. Size tells how often a clone was seen (once, few, many) or the class of an expanded clone, and some rows leave it out.

length: 16; V: TRBV2; J: TRBJ1-6; size: few; D: .; DNA: TGTGCCAGCAGTGAATACGGTTGGGCCTATAATTCACCCCTCCACTTT; CDR3: CASSEYGWAYNSPLHF
length: 14; V: TRBV30; J: TRBJ2-2; size: once; D: .; DNA: TGTGCCTGGAGTGTACCCAGGGCGGCCGGGGAGCTGTTTTTT; CDR3: CAWSVPRAAGELFF
length: 13; V: TRBV6-6; J: TRBJ2-1; size: .; D: .; DNA: TGTGCCAGCAACCATGGACAATACAATGAGCAGTTCTTC; CDR3: CASNHGQYNEQFF
length: 14; V: TRBV28; J: TRBJ2-1; size: .; D: TRBD2; DNA: TGTGCCAGCAGGGTAGCGGGAGGGATCAATGAGCAGTTCTTC; CDR3: CASRVAGGINEQFF
length: 13; V: TRBV7-9; J: TRBJ2-5; size: few; D: .; DNA: TGTGCCAGCAGCCCCCGGAGGGAAGAGACCCAGTACTTC; CDR3: CASSPRREETQYF
length: 15; V: TRBV5-7; J: TRBJ1-1; size: once; D: .; DNA: TGTGCCAGCAGCTTCTCGTGGGAACCGAACACTGAAGCTTTCTTT; CDR3: CASSFSWEPNTEAFF
length: 12; V: TRBV5-6; J: TRBJ2-1; size: .; D: TRBD2; DNA: TGTGCCAGCAGCTCGGGAGGGAATGAGCAGTTCTTC; CDR3: CASSSGGNEQFF
length: 16; V: TRBV2; J: TRBJ2-5; size: .; D: .; DNA: TGTGCCAGCAGTGGGTATAAGCTAGGACTTCTTAACCCCCCGTACTTC; CDR3: CASSGYKLGLLNPPYF
length: 17; V: TRBV27; J: TRBJ2-3; size: .; D: TRBD2; DNA: TGTGCCAGCAGTTTAATCCCAGGGAGGGCCAACACAGATACGCAGTATTTT; CDR3: CASSLIPGRANTDTQYF
length: 14; V: TRBV13; J: TRBJ1-5; size: .; D: .; DNA: TGTGCCAGCAGCTTCAGCATGAGCAATCAGCCCCAGCATTTT; CDR3: CASSFSMSNQPQHF
length: 16; V: TRBV7-9; J: TRBJ2-5; size: .; D: .; DNA: TGTGCCAGCAGCTTTCCGAAGGGTGGGGGCCAAGAGACCCAGTACTTC; CDR3: CASSFPKGGGQETQYF
length: 13; V: TRBV5-6; J: TRBJ1-1; size: .; D: .; DNA: TGTGCCAGCAGCTTGGGACGGGGCGCTGAAGCTTTCTTT; CDR3: CASSLGRGAEAFF
length: 10; V: TRBV2; J: TRBJ1-2; size: .; D: .; DNA: TGTGCCAGTAGGGGGGGTGGCTACACCTTC; CDR3: CASRGGGYTF
length: 14; V: TRBV6-1; J: TRBJ1-5; size: .; D: .; DNA: TGTGCCAGCTTGAACAGGGAGGGCAATCAGCCCCAGCATTTT; CDR3: CASLNREGNQPQHF
length: 13; V: TRBV4-1; J: TRBJ2-7; size: once; D: .; DNA: TGCGCCAGCAGCCAGGGCCGGAACGGCGAGCAGTACTTC; CDR3: CASSQGRNGEQYF
length: 13; V: TRBV5-6; J: TRBJ2-3; size: .; D: .; DNA: TGTGCCAGCAGCTTTGGGGGCACAGATACGCAGTATTTT; CDR3: CASSFGGTDTQYF
length: 13; V: TRBV19; J: TRBJ2-3; size: .; D: .; DNA: TGTGCCAGTAACGGACAGTTCACAGATACGCAGTATTTT; CDR3: CASNGQFTDTQYF
length: 15; V: TRBV7-9; J: TRBJ1-4; size: few; D: TRBD1; DNA: TGTGCCAGCAGCCCGTGGGACAGTAATAATGAAAAACTGTTTTTT; CDR3: CASSPWDSNNEKLFF
length: 14; V: TRBV30; J: TRBJ2-3; size: .; D: .; DNA: TGTGCCTGGAGGTTGGGGCAGTGGCGGGATACGCAGTATTTT; CDR3: CAWRLGQWRDTQYF
length: 15; V: TRBV29-1; J: TRBJ1-2; size: .; D: TRBD1; DNA: TGCAGCGTCCCACAGGGGAAGTACACTAACTATGGCTACACCTTC; CDR3: CSVPQGKYTNYGYTF
length: 11; V: TRBV6-1; J: TRBJ1-2; size: few; D: .; DNA: TGTGCCAGCGCGTACAGGGATGGCTACACCTTC; CDR3: CASAYRDGYTF
length: 15; V: TRBV4-2; J: TRBJ2-7; size: .; D: TRBD2; DNA: TGTGCCAGCAGCCAGCCCGGGACTAGCGCCTACGAGCAGTACTTC; CDR3: CASSQPGTSAYEQYF
length: 17; V: TRBV6-1; J: TRBJ2-7; size: .; D: TRBD2; DNA: TGTGCCAGCAGTGAATGGAGAACTAGCGGGGGAGCATACGAGCAGTACTTC; CDR3: CASSEWRTSGGAYEQYF
length: 14; V: TRBV4-1; J: TRBJ2-7; size: .; D: .; DNA: TGCGCCAGCAGCCGAGGGACCTCATCCTACGAGCAGTACTTC; CDR3: CASSRGTSSYEQYF
length: 14; V: TRBV15; J: TRBJ1-5; size: .; D: TRBD1; DNA: TGTGCCACCAGCGGACAGGGCGGTAATCAGCCCCAGCATTTT; CDR3: CATSGQGGNQPQHF
length: 17; V: TRBV18; J: TRBJ2-2; size: few; D: .; DNA: TGTGCCAGCTCACCAATCACGACAGCTAGACGCACCGGGGAGCTGTTTTTT; CDR3: CASSPITTARRTGELFF
length: 14; V: TRBV15; J: TRBJ1-1; size: .; D: .; DNA: TGTGCCACCACCGACCCTCGTGGAGACACTGAAGCTTTCTTT; CDR3: CATTDPRGDTEAFF
length: 14; V: TRBV4-1; J: TRBJ1-3; size: once; D: TRBD1; DNA: TGCGCCAGCAAAAACAGGGGGCCTGGAAACACCATATATTTT; CDR3: CASKNRGPGNTIYF
length: 13; V: TRBV7-8; J: TRBJ1-1; size: .; D: .; DNA: TGTGCCAGCAGCTCCGGTGGAGACACTGAAGCTTTCTTT; CDR3: CASSSGGDTEAFF
length: 14; V: TRBV27; J: TRBJ2-7; size: once; D: .; DNA: TGTGCCAGCAGTTTCCTCGACAGCTCCTACGAGCAGTACTTC; CDR3: CASSFLDSSYEQYF
length: 14; V: TRBV14; J: TRBJ1-1; size: .; D: TRBD1; DNA: TGTGCCAGCAGCATCCGGGACAGGGAACTTGAAGCTTTCTTT; CDR3: CASSIRDRELEAFF
length: 15; V: TRBV7-6; J: TRBJ2-7; size: few; D: TRBD2; DNA: TGTGCCAGCAGCTCAAGCGGGGGGGCAGTCAACGAGCAGTACTTC; CDR3: CASSSSGGAVNEQYF
length: 12; V: TRBV29-1; J: TRBJ2-2; size: .; D: .; DNA: TGCAGCGTTTTATACCACACCGGGGAGCTGTTTTTT; CDR3: CSVLYHTGELFF
length: 14; V: TRBV7-6; J: TRBJ1-5; size: .; D: .; DNA: TGTGCCAGCAGCTCGGGACCCAACAATCAGCCCCAGCATTTT; CDR3: CASSSGPNNQPQHF
length: 13; V: TRBV9; J: TRBJ1-5; size: .; D: .; DNA: TGTGCCAGCAGCGCCACGGGGGCTCAGCCCCAGCATTTT; CDR3: CASSATGAQPQHF
length: 15; V: TRBV6-6; J: TRBJ2-1; size: few; D: TRBD2; DNA: TGTGCCAGCAGCCCAACTAGCGGGGGGGAAAATGAGCAGTTCTTC; CDR3: CASSPTSGGENEQFF
length: 15; V: TRBV30; J: TRBJ1-2; size: .; D: TRBD1; DNA: TGTGCCTGGAGTGAACCCGACAGGGTTGGCTATGGCTACACCTTC; CDR3: CAWSEPDRVGYGYTF
length: 13; V: TRBV9; J: TRBJ2-1; size: .; D: .; DNA: TGTGCCAGCAGCGTAGAAGTGTACAATGAGCAGTTCTTC; CDR3: CASSVEVYNEQFF
length: 17; V: TRBV7-9; J: TRBJ2-2; size: few; D: TRBD1; DNA: TGTGCCAGCAGCCCACCCCCTCCGGGACAGGGGACCGGGGAGCTGTTTTTT; CDR3: CASSPPPPGQGTGELFF
length: 14; V: TRBV27; J: TRBJ2-7; size: .; D: .; DNA: TGTGCCAGCAGTTTAGGAGGACTTGGCTACGAGCAGTACTTC; CDR3: CASSLGGLGYEQYF
length: 14; V: TRBV6-5; J: TRBJ1-1; size: .; D: .; DNA: TGTGCCAGCAGTCACAGGGAAAGGAACACTGAAGCTTTCTTT; CDR3: CASSHRERNTEAFF
length: 12; V: TRBV29-1; J: TRBJ2-7; size: .; D: .; DNA: TGCAGCGTTGCAACAGGAGACTACGAGCAGTACTTC; CDR3: CSVATGDYEQYF
length: 13; V: TRBV7-6; J: TRBJ1-1; size: .; D: .; DNA: TGTGCCAGCCGCGGAGGCTTGAACACTGAAGCTTTCTTT; CDR3: CASRGGLNTEAFF
length: 14; V: TRBV30; J: TRBJ1-5; size: .; D: .; DNA: TGTGCCTGGAGCAACGGGGTCAGCAATCAGCCCCAGCATTTT; CDR3: CAWSNGVSNQPQHF
length: 12; V: TRBV5-6; J: TRBJ1-5; size: .; D: .; DNA: TGTGCCAGCTCAAAGGGGGATCAGCCCCAGCATTTT; CDR3: CASSKGDQPQHF
length: 11; V: TRBV13; J: TRBJ2-2; size: .; D: .; DNA: TGTGCCAGCAGCTTCCCCGGGGAGCTGTTTTTT; CDR3: CASSFPGELFF
length: 16; V: TRBV27; J: TRBJ2-2; size: .; D: TRBD1; DNA: TGTGCCAGCAGTCTCCGTCCGACAGGGTTCACCGGGGAGCTGTTTTTT; CDR3: CASSLRPTGFTGELFF
length: 15; V: TRBV7-8; J: TRBJ2-3; size: .; D: .; DNA: TGTGCCAGCAGCTTAGGCCTCCTCCTGCGAGATACGCAGTATTTT; CDR3: CASSLGLLLRDTQYF
length: 14; V: TRBV29-1; J: TRBJ1-4; size: .; D: .; DNA: TGCAGCGTTGGTTTTGCAGGGCCGAATGAAAAACTGTTTTTT; CDR3: CSVGFAGPNEKLFF
length: 15; V: TRBV9; J: TRBJ1-5; size: few; D: .; DNA: TGTGCCAGCAGCGCTACAGGGTTGAGCAATCAGCCCCAGCATTTT; CDR3: CASSATGLSNQPQHF
length: 14; V: TRBV7-2; J: TRBJ2-7; size: few; D: TRBD2; DNA: TGTGCCAGCAGCTTAGGACTAGCGGAGACCGAGCAGTACTTC; CDR3: CASSLGLAETEQYF
length: 14; V: TRBV9; J: TRBJ1-2; size: .; D: .; DNA: TGTGCCAGCAGCTCACAGGGTAGAATTCATGGCTACACCTTC; CDR3: CASSSQGRIHGYTF
length: 14; V: TRBV7-8; J: TRBJ2-7; size: .; D: .; DNA: TGTGCCAGCAGCCCCTCGTCGGCCGGATACGAGCAGTACTTC; CDR3: CASSPSSAGYEQYF
length: 15; V: TRBV5-4; J: TRBJ2-2; size: few; D: TRBD1; DNA: TGTGCCAGCAGCAAACAGGGGTGGGTCACCGGGGAGCTGTTTTTT; CDR3: CASSKQGWVTGELFF